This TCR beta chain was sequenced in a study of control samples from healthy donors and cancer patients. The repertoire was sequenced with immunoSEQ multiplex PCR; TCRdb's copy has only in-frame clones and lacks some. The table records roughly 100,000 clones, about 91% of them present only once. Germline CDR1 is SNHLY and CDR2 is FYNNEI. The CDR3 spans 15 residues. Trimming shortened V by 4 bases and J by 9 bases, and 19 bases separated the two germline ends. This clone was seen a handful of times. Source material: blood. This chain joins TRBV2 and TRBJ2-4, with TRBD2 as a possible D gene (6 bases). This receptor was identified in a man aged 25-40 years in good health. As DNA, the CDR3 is TGTGCCAGCAGTGCCCAGGCAGCGGGTCAGGGCATTCAGTACTTC. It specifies CASSAQAAGQGIQYF.